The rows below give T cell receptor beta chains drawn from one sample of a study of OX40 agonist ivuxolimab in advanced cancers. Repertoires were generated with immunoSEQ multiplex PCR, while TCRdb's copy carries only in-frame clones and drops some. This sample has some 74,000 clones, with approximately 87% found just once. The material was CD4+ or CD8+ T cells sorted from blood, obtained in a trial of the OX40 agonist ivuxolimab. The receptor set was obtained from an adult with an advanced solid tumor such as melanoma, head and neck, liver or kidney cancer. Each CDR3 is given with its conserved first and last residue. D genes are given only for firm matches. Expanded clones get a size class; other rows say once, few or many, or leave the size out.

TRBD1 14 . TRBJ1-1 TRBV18 TGTGCCAGCTCACCCGGACAGGGGAACACTGAAGCTTTCTTT CASSPGQGNTEAFF
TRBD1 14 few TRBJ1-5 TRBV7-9 TGTGCCAGCAGTTCGACAGGGAGCAATCAGCCCCAGCATTTT CASSSTGSNQPQHF
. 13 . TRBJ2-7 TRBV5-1 TGCGCCAGCAGCAGGGAAGGGGGAAACGAGCAGTACTTC CASSREGGNEQYF
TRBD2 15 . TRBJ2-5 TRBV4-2 TGTGCCAGCAGCCAATCTAGCGGGAGAGCGGAGACCCAGTACTTC CASSQSSGRAETQYF
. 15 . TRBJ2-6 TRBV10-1 TGCGCCAGCAGTGAGTATAGCTTCGGGGCCAACGTCCTGACTTTC CASSEYSFGANVLTF
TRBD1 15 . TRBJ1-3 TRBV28 TGTGCCAGCAGTTTAGGCGGGACAGGGGGAAACACCATATATTTT CASSLGGTGGNTIYF
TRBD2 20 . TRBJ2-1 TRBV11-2 TGTGCCAGCAGCTTAGAAGGGACTAGCGGGAGAGGAGGCTCCTACAATGAGCAGTTCTTC CASSLEGTSGRGGSYNEQFF
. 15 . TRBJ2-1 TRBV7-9 TGTGCCAGCAGCTTAGAGGGAAGCCCCTACAATGAGCAGTTCTTC CASSLEGSPYNEQFF
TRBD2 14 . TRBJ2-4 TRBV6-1 TGTGCCAGCTTCGGGGGGGGCGGCAAAAACATTCAGTACTTC CASFGGGGKNIQYF
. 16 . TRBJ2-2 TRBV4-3 TGCGCCAGCAGCCTCCTTGAGGCCTCGAACACCGGGGAGCTGTTTTTT CASSLLEASNTGELFF
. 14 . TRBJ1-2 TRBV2 TGTGCCAGCACCGGGGCTGGGGACGGTGGCGGCTACACCTTC CASTGAGDGGGYTF
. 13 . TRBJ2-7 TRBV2 TGTGCCAGCCTACGACAGGGGCGGGAGTTACAGTACTTC CASLRQGRELQYF
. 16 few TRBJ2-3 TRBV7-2 TGTGCCAGCAGCGCGAATAGACTTATGAGCTCAGATACGCAGTATTTT CASSANRLMSSDTQYF
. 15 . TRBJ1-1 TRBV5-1 TGCGCCAGCAGCTTGGGAGGGGGGAGTCACACTGAAGCTTTCTTT CASSLGGGSHTEAFF
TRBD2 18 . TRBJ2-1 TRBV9 TGTGCCAGCAGCGACGGACTAGCGGGAGGTTCCCCCTACAATGAGCAGTTCTTC CASSDGLAGGSPYNEQFF
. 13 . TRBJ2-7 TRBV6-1 TGTGCCACCTCCCCTAGGGGCCCGGCCGAGCAGTACTTC CATSPRGPAEQYF
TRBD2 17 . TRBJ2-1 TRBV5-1 TGCGCCAGCAGCGTTGAGGGTTTAGCGGGAGCCTACAATGAGCAGTTCTTC CASSVEGLAGAYNEQFF
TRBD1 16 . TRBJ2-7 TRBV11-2 TGTGCCAGCAGCTTAACCTTTACTAGGGGGCGAGACGAGCAGTACTTC CASSLTFTRGRDEQYF
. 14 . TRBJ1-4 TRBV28 TGTGCCAGCAGCCAGGGAGGGTCTAATGAAAAACTGTTTTTT CASSQGGSNEKLFF
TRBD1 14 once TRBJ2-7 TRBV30 TGTGCCTGGAGCAAGAGGGGGCAGAGCTACGAGCAGTACTTC CAWSKRGQSYEQYF
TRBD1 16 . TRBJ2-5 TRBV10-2 TGCGCCAGCACTCGACAGGGGGCGAGGTACCAAGAGACCCAGTACTTC CASTRQGARYQETQYF
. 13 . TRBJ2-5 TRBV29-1 TGCAGCGTTACTCCACAGGGTGGGGAGACCCAGTACTTC CSVTPQGGETQYF
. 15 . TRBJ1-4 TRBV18 TGTGCCAGCTCACCACCTAATGGGCCTAATGAAAAACTGTTTTTT CASSPPNGPNEKLFF
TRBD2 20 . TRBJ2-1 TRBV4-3 TGCGCCAGCAGCCCGTTGAGGCTAGCGGGAACCCTTGGATCCTACAATGAGCAGTTCTTC CASSPLRLAGTLGSYNEQFF
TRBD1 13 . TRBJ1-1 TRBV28 TGTGCCAGCAGTGTACAGGGGAGGACTGAAGCTTTCTTT CASSVQGRTEAFF
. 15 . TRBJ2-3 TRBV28 TGTGCCAGCACCAATCTCGGGCGAACCTGGGGTACGCAGTATTTT CASTNLGRTWGTQYF
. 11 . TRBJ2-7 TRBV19 TGTGCCAGTAGTTCCTCGGGGGAGCAGTACTTC CASSSSGEQYF
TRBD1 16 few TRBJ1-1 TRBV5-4 TGTGCCAGCAGCCTAGTGGGACAGGGGAGGGTCACTGAAGCTTTCTTT CASSLVGQGRVTEAFF
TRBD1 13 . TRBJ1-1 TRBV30 TGTGCCTGGAGGCAGGGGGCTAGGACTGAAGCTTTCTTT CAWRQGARTEAFF
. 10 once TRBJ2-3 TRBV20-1 TGCAGTGCAGTCACAGATACGCAGTATTTT CSAVTDTQYF
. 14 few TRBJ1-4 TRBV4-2 TGTGCCAGCAAAGCGGGGCGGGAGAGTGAAAAACTGTTTTTT CASKAGRESEKLFF
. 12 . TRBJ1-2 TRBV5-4 TGTGCCAGCAGCACGGGCCCAAGTGGCTACACCTTC CASSTGPSGYTF
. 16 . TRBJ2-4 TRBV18 TGTGCCAGCTCACCACGAAACCCCACAGCCAAAAACATTCAGTACTTC CASSPRNPTAKNIQYF
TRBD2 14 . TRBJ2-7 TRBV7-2 TGTGCCAGCAGCCGTCTAGCGGGAGGCTACGAGCAGTACTTC CASSRLAGGYEQYF
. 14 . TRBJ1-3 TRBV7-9 TGTGCCAGCAGCCTCTGGGGCTCTGGAAACACCATATATTTT CASSLWGSGNTIYF
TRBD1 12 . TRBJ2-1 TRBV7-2 TGTGCCAGCAGCCATGGACAGGGGAGGGAGTTCTTC CASSHGQGREFF
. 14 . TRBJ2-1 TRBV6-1 TGTGCCAGCATTCCGGGACTTCCTGCCAATGAGCAGTTCTTC CASIPGLPANEQFF
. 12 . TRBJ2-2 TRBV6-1 TGTGCCAGCAGTTCGTCCACCGGGGAGCTGTTTTTT CASSSSTGELFF
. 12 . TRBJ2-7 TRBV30 TGTGCCCAGCAGCGGGACACCTACGAGCAGTACTTC CAQQRDTYEQYF
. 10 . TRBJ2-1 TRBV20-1 TGCAGTGCTAACGGGAATGAGCAGTTCTTC CSANGNEQFF
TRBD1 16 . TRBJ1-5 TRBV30 TGTGCCTGGAACAGGGGCCACCCTTTGAGCAATCAGCCCCAGCATTTT CAWNRGHPLSNQPQHF
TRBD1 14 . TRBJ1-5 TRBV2 TGTGCCAGCAATGGTAGGGGGCCGGATCAGCCCCAGCATTTT CASNGRGPDQPQHF
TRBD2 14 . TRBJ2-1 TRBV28 TGTGCCAGCGGGTCTGCGGGAGGCCACAATGAGCAGTTCTTC CASGSAGGHNEQFF
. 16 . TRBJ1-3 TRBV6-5 TGTGCCAGCAGTTGGCGAAATCCGAGCTCTGGAAACACCATATATTTT CASSWRNPSSGNTIYF
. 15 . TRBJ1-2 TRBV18 TGTGCCAGCTCACCTGATACAGGGAGGGACTATGGCTACACCTTC CASSPDTGRDYGYTF
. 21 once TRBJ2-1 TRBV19 TGTGCCAGTAGACCCCGTTCGGGTAGCTTGGTAGCTATGAGCCCCTACAATGAGCAGTTCTTC CASRPRSGSLVAMSPYNEQFF